Below are 28 T cell receptor beta chains sequenced from a single sample in a study of blood T cells in healthy people across ages. The authors ran a second PCR of about 7 to 11 cycles using a sample-barcoded 5' primer and a J-beta primer mix. TCRdb analysed the 5' RACE reads with MiXCR anew, one entry per CDR3 protein. The top ten clones hold 15% to 20% of a sample with some 790,000 distinct CDR3 sequences, around 30% of them seen once. The sequenced material came from blood. These receptors were collected from a woman older than 75 in good health.

Note on this clonotype: A much bigger clone sits one base away, suggesting this may be a read error. This chain connects TRBV5-5 to TRBJ2-3, with TRBD1 matching over 8 bases. V shed 4 bases and J 5 bases; nucleotides not matched to a gene: 6. CDR3 length: 14 residues. CDR1 and CDR2 (germline): SGHKS, YYEKEE (reference sequence). This chain's CDR3 is CASSLDRAKDTQYF. CDR3 nucleotide sequence: TGTGCCAGCAGCCTGGACAGGGCCAAAGATACGCAGTATTTT.

Ten or more counts support this clonotype. V is TRBV5-5 and J is TRBJ2-4, with a tentative D call TRBD2 (6 bases). The CDR3 spans 14 residues. The germline V gene has CDR1 SGHKS and CDR2 YYEKEE (reference sequence). Between the trimmed V and J ends, which lost 1 base and 5 bases, there was a span of 10 bases. CDR3 sequence reads: CASSLFPGENIQYF. The CDR3 region has the DNA TGTGCCAGCAGCTTGTTCCCGGGAGAAAACATTCAGTACTTC.

This clonotype was seen more than once but under ten times. The V and J genes are TRBV4-1 and TRBJ2-3; the D is unclear. Per the germline V gene, CDR1 is MGHRA and CDR2 is YSYEKL. V was clipped by 1 base and J by 4 bases, with 18 bases between them. CDR3 length equals 17 residues. The CDR3 region is CASSQGPFGSGADTQYF. In nucleotides, the CDR3 is TGCGCCAGCAGCCAAGGTCCCTTTGGGTCTGGCGCAGATACGCAGTATTTT.

This clonotype was observed many times. J is TRBJ1-5 and V is TRBV12-3 or TRBV12-4; 9 positions agree with TRBD1. Losses at the gene ends were 9 bases for V and 2 bases for J; bases not matched to a gene: 2. This CDR3 spans 13 amino acids. CDR3 loop: CASRTGGNQPQHF. CDR3 in DNA: TGTGCCAGTCGGACAGGGGGCAATCAGCCCCAGCATTTT.

The gene calls are TRBV20-1 and TRBJ2-3; 7 positions agree with TRBD2. The V and J ends lost 5 bases and 5 bases, in that order; junction bases with no gene match: 7. This CDR3 region has 13 residues. Germline V lookup: CDR1 DFQATT, CDR2 SNEGSKA (reference sequence). For the CDR3, the DNA is TGCAGTGCTCCCAGGGTAGCGGGAGATACGCAGTATTTT. This gives the protein CSAPRVAGDTQYF.

With regard to this clonotype: Since no conserved phenylalanine or tryptophan closes the CDR3, a read error is the likely cause. The chain employs TRBV6-2 or TRBV6-3 and TRBJ2-1, with D possibly TRBD2 on 7 matching bases. Germline V CDR1 and CDR2: MNHEY, SVGEGT. This CDR3 contains 15 residues. V shed 6 bases and J shed 1 base, with 13 bases lying between them. The CDR3 region is CASSLRGGSYNEQFC. CDR3 sequence (DNA): TGTGCCAGCAGCCTTAGGGGGGGGTCCTACAATGAGCAGTTCTGC.

V usage is TRBV28 and J usage is TRBJ2-6, with 8 nucleotides matching TRBD1. With 2 bases clipped from V and 1 base from J, the junction kept 10 bases outside the gene matches. Germline CDR1 MDHEN, CDR2 SYDVKM. The CDR3 runs 19 residues. CDR3 bases: TGTGCCAGCAGTTTAGCCAGGGGGCTAAGTAAATCTGGGGCCAACGTCCTGACTTTC. Translated, it gives CASSLARGLSKSGANVLTF. Drawing the rest from reference TRBV28 and TRBJ2-6, the complete variable domain is DVKVTQSSRYLVKRTGEKVFLECVQDMDHENMFWYRQDPGLGLRLIYFSYDVKMKEKGDIPEGYSVSREKKERFSLILESASTNQTSMYLCASSLARGLSKSGANVLTFGAGSRLTVL.

This clonotype came up many times. This sequence joins TRBV7-6 and TRBJ1-5; 7 nucleotides align to TRBD1. Germline CDR1 reads SGHVS; CDR2 reads FNYEAQ. The CDR3 runs to 17 residues. V shed 5 bases and J 2 bases; nucleotides not matched to a gene: 12. CDR3 DNA sequence: TGTGCCAGCAGCCCATACAGGGGCGGAGATGGCAATCAGCCCCAGCATTTT. It codes for CASSPYRGGDGNQPQHF.

This clonotype was seen a handful of times. The chain carries TRBV5-6 and TRBJ2-2, with unresolved D. The CDR3 runs 15 residues. Germline-derived CDR1 and CDR2 are SGHDT and YYEEEE. V lost 4 bases, J lost 1 base, and 11 bases lay in between. CDR3: CASSLRLRNTGELFF. CDR3 coding DNA: TGTGCCAGCAGCCTAAGACTTAGGAACACCGGGGAGCTGTTTTTT.

At least ten counts were recorded for this clonotype. This chain connects TRBV20-1 to TRBJ2-7; TRBD2 matches at 13 bases. The germline CDR1 and CDR2 sequences are DFQATT and SNEGSKA (reference sequence). V dropped 1 base and J dropped 2; count of bases not matched to a gene: 2. The CDR3 runs to 15 residues. CDR3 residues: CSARGGTSGAYEQYF. CDR3 nucleotide sequence: TGCAGTGCTAGAGGGGGGACTAGCGGGGCCTACGAGCAGTACTTC.

As DNA, the CDR3 is TGTGCCAGCAGTTTACCAATGCTGGGAACTGAAGCTTTCTTT. It translates to CASSLPMLGTEAFF. V usage is TRBV6-2 or TRBV6-3 and J usage is TRBJ1-1, with D uncertain. This CDR3 spans 14 amino acids. The ends were cut back, 4 bases at V and 5 bases at J, with 14 bases in the middle. Germline-derived CDR1 and CDR2 are MNHEY and SVGEGT.

A word on this clonotype: The junction departs from the called germline gene at one end, perhaps through a read error. The rearrangement joins TRBV5-1 to TRBJ2-5; D is ambiguous. The CDR3 totals 13 residues. Germline CDR1 reads SGHRS; CDR2 reads YFSETQ. CDR3 amino acids: CANSLGLQETQYF. The CDR3, as DNA: TGCGCCAACAGCCTAGGATTACAAGAGACCCAGTACTTC.

This clonotype was picked up one time. The gene calls are TRBV19 and TRBJ2-7; D uncertain. This CDR3 spans 15 amino acids. In germline, CDR1 is LNHDA, CDR2 SQIVND (reference sequence). Trimming left V 3 bases short and J 7 bases short, with 19 bases between. Written as DNA, the CDR3 is TGTGCCAGTAGTATCGAGCACAGCTCCTACAATGAGCAGTACTTC. Protein: CASSIEHSSYNEQYF. The whole variable domain, remainder taken from reference TRBV19 and TRBJ2-7, is DGGITQSPKYLFRKEGQNVTLSCEQNLNHDAMYWYRQDPGQGLRLIYYSQIVNDFQKGDIAEGYSVSREKKESFPLTVTSAQKNPTAFYLCASSIEHSSYNEQYFGPGTRLTVT.

This clonotype was detected ten times or more. The V and J genes are TRBV6-2 or TRBV6-3 and TRBJ2-3; tentatively, D is TRBD2 (6 bases). This CDR3 is 16 amino acids long. Trimming stripped 2 bases from V and 2 bases from J, with 14 bases between. Germline lookup yields CDR1 MNHEY and CDR2 SVGEGT. The CDR3 region is CASSYLPGLPTDTQYF. Written as DNA, the CDR3 is TGTGCCAGCAGTTACCTTCCGGGACTGCCCACAGATACGCAGTATTTT.

The chain carries TRBV12-3 or TRBV12-4 and TRBJ2-3; 11 bases are a match to TRBD1. This CDR3 spans 17 amino acids. V shed 1 base and J 4 bases; nucleotides not matched to a gene: 7. The CDR3: CASSLVGDRGSADTQYF. The CDR3 DNA reads as TGTGCCAGCAGTTTAGTTGGGGACAGGGGGAGCGCAGATACGCAGTATTTT.

Of note for this clonotype: A much larger clone differs from this one at a single base, so this may be a read error. This chain links TRBV7-2 with TRBJ1-2; TRBD1 aligns across 9 bases. CDR1 is SGHTA, CDR2 FQGNSA, per germline. V shed 5 bases, J shed 9 bases, and the junction held 7 bases outside the gene matches. This CDR3 contains 13 residues. CDR3 in DNA: TGTGCCAGCAGCCTACAGGGGGCAAGACGCTACACCTTC. As protein: CASSLQGARRYTF.

Many counts were recorded for this clonotype. The gene calls are TRBV7-2 and TRBJ2-2; 12 bases match TRBD2. The CDR3 contains 15 residues. CDR1 and CDR2 from the germline V gene are SGHTA and FQGNSA. Trimming at V came to 5 bases and at J to 7 bases, leaving 5 bases not matched to a gene. CDR3 protein: CASSALAGGGGELFF. The CDR3 bases are TGTGCCAGCAGCGCACTAGCGGGGGGAGGCGGGGAGCTGTTTTTT.

This clonotype was detected many times. The chain has TRBV12-3 or TRBV12-4 and TRBJ1-5; weak D call: TRBD1 (6 bases). The CDR3 is 15 amino acids. V lost 5 bases, J lost 0 bases, and 11 bases lay in between. CDR3 sequence: CASSNQGHSNQPQHF. CDR3 in DNA: TGTGCCAGCAGTAACCAGGGACATAGCAATCAGCCCCAGCATTTT.

Only a few counts were recorded for this clonotype. The rearrangement joins TRBV7-2 to TRBJ1-5; D remains ambiguous. The V gene lost 1 base and the J gene lost 4 bases, with 14 bases spanning the gap. The germline V gene encodes CDR1 SGHTA and CDR2 FQGNSA. CDR3 length: 16 amino acids. The CDR3, as DNA: TGTGCCAGCAGCTTAGGTGGGCCGGGTCTAAATCAGCCCCAGCATTTT. Amino acids: CASSLGGPGLNQPQHF. The full variable domain, completed using reference TRBV7-2 and TRBJ1-5, is GAGVSQSPSNKVTEKGKDVELRCDPISGHTALYWYRQSLGQGLEFLIYFQGNSAPDKSGLPSDRFSAERTGGSVSTLTIQRTQQEDSAVYLCASSLGGPGLNQPQHFGDGTRLSIL.

At least ten counts were recorded for this clonotype. V gene TRBV4-2 combines with J gene TRBJ2-3, with 7 bases aligning to TRBD2. Germline-derived CDR1 and CDR2 are LGHNA and YNFKEQ. V trimming: 0 bases; J trimming: 4 bases; junction bases outside the gene matches: 10. The CDR3 length is 17 residues. Written as DNA, the CDR3 is TGTGCCAGCAGCCAAGACCTATTCGCGGGGGAAGCAGATACGCAGTATTTT. Translation: CASSQDLFAGEADTQYF.

With respect to this clonotype: A much larger clone lies a single base off, so this may be a read error. The V gene is TRBV4-3, the J gene TRBJ2-5; D possibly uses TRBD1 or TRBD2 (5 bases each). The CDR3 loop spans 15 amino acids. CDR1 is LGHNA and CDR2 is YSLEER in the germline V gene. With 4 bases removed from V and 11 bases from J, the gap between germline ends came to 23 bases. CDR3 amino acids: CASSPKDDVGREQYF. The CDR3 coding sequence is TGCGCCAGCAGCCCTAAAGATGACGTGGGCAGGGAGCAGTACTTC.

As concerns this clonotype: A much larger clone lies one base from this, so it may be a read error. CDR3 DNA sequence: TGTGTCAGCAGGGGGGCCCTGGGCGAGCAGTACTTC. Its protein is CVSRGALGEQYF. The chain links TRBV28 to TRBJ2-7; a possible D gene is TRBD1 (7 bases). The CDR3 is made up of 12 amino acids. Germline CDR1 is MDHEN and CDR2 is SYDVKM.

This clonotype was counted a few times. V and J are TRBV20-1 and TRBJ1-5; 8 bases align to TRBD1. After removal of 3 bases from V and 0 bases from J, the junction contained 4 bases not matched to a gene. In germline, CDR1 is DFQATT, CDR2 SNEGSKA (reference sequence). The CDR3 extends over 15 amino acids. Written as DNA, the CDR3 is TGCAGTGCTAGCACAGGGGGAAATAGCAATCAGCCCCAGCATTTT. Translating gives CSASTGGNSNQPQHF.

J is TRBJ2-4 and V is TRBV5-1, with 15 nucleotides matching TRBD2. The J call may be mistaken, given a closer DNA end match to TRBJ2-5. The CDR3 extends over 20 amino acids. Germline CDR1 SGHRS, CDR2 YFSETQ. CDR3 protein: CASSLAGGTSGRPLGETQYF. CDR3 nucleotide sequence: TGCGCCAGCAGCTTGGCCGGCGGGACTAGCGGGAGGCCCTTGGGAGAGACCCAGTACTTC.

The chain is built from TRBV20-1 and TRBJ2-5; D gene uncertain. Germline V gene sequence: CDR1 DFQATT, CDR2 SNEGSKA (reference sequence). The V and J ends lost 2 bases and 7 bases respectively, with 20 bases between them. This CDR3 region has 15 residues. CDR3 protein: CSARPGGREVWTQYF. CDR3 nucleotides: TGCAGTGCTAGACCTGGCGGTCGTGAGGTGTGGACCCAGTACTTC.

This clonotype appeared a few times. The chain couples TRBV4-2 to TRBJ1-1; D is unclear. CDR1 and CDR2 (germline): LGHNA, YNFKEQ. The CDR3 sequence is 12 residues long. V lost 3 bases to trimming and J lost 10 bases, with 12 bases between them. The CDR3 protein is CASSHERGGAFF. The CDR3 DNA reads TGTGCCAGCAGCCATGAGAGAGGTGGAGCTTTCTTT.

This clonotype has ten or more counts. J is TRBJ2-5 and V is TRBV7-6; no firm D call. Germline V CDR1 and CDR2: SGHVS, FNYEAQ. V lost 2 bases, J lost 6 bases, and 4 bases lay in between. This CDR3 contains 11 residues. The CDR3 coding sequence is TGTGCCAGCAGCTTATACCAGACCCAGTACTTC. Its protein product is CASSLYQTQYF. Variable domain in full (rest from reference TRBV7-6 and TRBJ2-5): GAGVSQSPRYKVTKRGQDVALRCDPISGHVSLYWYRQALGQGPEFLTYFNYEAQQDKSGLPNDRFSAERPEGSISTLTIQRTEQRDSAMYRCASSLYQTQYFGPGTRLLVL.

The chain recombines TRBV28 with TRBJ2-6, with D hard to call. The V end lost 3 bases, the J end lost 1 base, and 7 bases lay between the germline ends. The germline CDR1 and CDR2 sequences are MDHEN and SYDVKM. This CDR3 is built from 15 residues. Written as DNA, the CDR3 is TGTGCCAGCAGTTTCTACTTGTCTGGGGCCAACGTCCTGACTTTC. As protein: CASSFYLSGANVLTF.